A single sample gave rise to the 27 T cell receptor beta chains below, sequenced in a study of beta chain features in type 1 diabetes. The study's findings and limits: TCRB CDR3 length was moderately but significantly reduced in all four CD4+ subsets of Type 1 diabetes patients.

Expressed TCRB transcripts were sequenced because the entire RNA isolate underwent reverse transcription. Generated by immunoSEQ multiplex PCR, the TCRdb table keeps only in-frame clones and is missing some. This table holds around 160,000 clones, around 8% found once. These receptors' antigens are unknown. What was sequenced was central memory CD4+ T cells from blood. Every receptor here comes from a young woman with type 1 diabetes.

The table lists this clone with a few counts. The chain joins TRBV9 to TRBJ2-3; no definite D call. Germline CDR1 SGDLS, CDR2 YYNGEE. The CDR3 covers 13 residues. Trimming took 6 bases from V and 3 from J, leaving 11 bases between them. The CDR3 DNA follows: TGTGCCAGCACTAGGCTTGCAACAGATACGCAGTATTTT. It translates to CASTRLATDTQYF. Combining the CDR3 with reference TRBV9 and TRBJ2-3 gives the whole variable domain DSGVTQTPKHLITATGQRVTLRCSPRSGDLSVYWYQQSLDQGLQFLIQYYNGEERAKGNILERFSAQQFPDLHSELNLSSLELGDSALYFCASTRLATDTQYFGPGTRLTVL.

In DNA form, the CDR3 reads TGTGCTAGTGGTTTGTCCACAAGCGGAGGGAACGAGCAGTACTTC. It specifies CASGLSTSGGNEQYF. V gene TRBV12-5 combines with J gene TRBJ2-7; D possibly corresponds to TRBD2 (6 bases). This CDR3 comprises 15 residues. Germline V gene lookup returns CDR1 LGHNT and CDR2 FRNRAP. With 2 bases removed from V and 5 bases from J, the gap between germline ends came to 16 bases.

The gene calls are TRBV2 and TRBJ2-7, with a tentative D call TRBD1 (8 bases). From germline, CDR1 is SNHLY and CDR2 FYNNEI. V was shortened by 8 bases and J by 5 bases, with 19 bases between the two germline ends. This CDR3 spans 14 amino acids. The CDR3, as DNA: TGTGCCAGCGGGGGGGGGACAGGTAGAAACGAGCAGTACTTC. It translates to CASGGGTGRNEQYF.

This clone was found a few times. V usage is TRBV28 and J usage is TRBJ2-3; TRBD2 matches 12 bases. V was pared by 1 base and J by 5 bases, with 4 bases of the junction left unmatched. The V gene's germline CDR1 is MDHEN and CDR2 SYDVKM. The CDR3 is made up of 16 amino acids. DNA for the CDR3: TGTGCCAGCAGTTTATTGACTAGCGGGGGTAGAGATACGCAGTATTTT. This sequence encodes CASSLLTSGGRDTQYF.

This clone was detected only a few times. DNA for the CDR3: TGTGCCTGGAGTGTTCAAGCCCTCGAGCAGTACTTC. Translated, it gives CAWSVQALEQYF. The chain has TRBV30 and TRBJ2-7; D is uncertain. CDR1 is GTSNPN, CDR2 SVGIG, per germline (reference sequence). CDR3 size: 12 residues. V lost 0 bases and J 6 bases, leaving 9 bases between the germline ends.

This clone has at least ten counts. The V and J genes are TRBV29-1 and TRBJ2-7; a possible D gene is TRBD2 (6 bases). The CDR3 runs 13 residues. Looked up from germline, CDR1 is SQVTM and CDR2 is ANQGSEA. Trimming took 6 bases from V and 5 from J, leaving 17 bases between them. CDR3 loop: CSVAVDREHEQYF. CDR3 in DNA: TGCAGCGTAGCTGTGGACCGGGAGCACGAGCAGTACTTC.

The V and J genes are TRBV11-2 and TRBJ2-3; TRBD1 matches at 11 bases. This CDR3 region has 15 residues. V lost 4 bases, J lost 6 bases, and 6 bases stayed unmatched. Germline CDR1 SGHAT, CDR2 FQNNGV. In DNA form, the CDR3 reads TGTGCCAGCAGCTCGAGGACAGGGGGCCCCGATACGCAGTATTTT. This encodes CASSSRTGGPDTQYF.

This sequence joins TRBV6-1 and TRBJ2-3; 9 positions match TRBD2. V trimming: 4 bases; J trimming: 5 bases; junction bases outside the gene matches: 4. The CDR3 is 14 amino acids. Germline assignment: CDR1 MNHNS and CDR2 SASEGT. CDR3 protein: CASSGGGAVDTQYF. CDR3 DNA: TGTGCCAGCAGTGGCGGGGGGGCAGTAGATACGCAGTATTTT.

This clone came up a few times. The genes are TRBV11-2 and TRBJ2-1; the match to TRBD2 covers 8 bases. The CDR3 is made up of 17 amino acids. The V gene end was trimmed by 5 bases and the J gene end by 1 base; junction bases not matched to a gene: 10. Germline assignment: CDR1 SGHAT and CDR2 FQNNGV. CDR3 nucleotide sequence: TGTGCCAGCAGCCCCCCCGGAGTAGCGGGGTCCTACAATGAGCAGTTCTTC. Its translation: CASSPPGVAGSYNEQFF.

The V gene is TRBV7-9, the J gene TRBJ1-5, with TRBD1 as a possible D gene (6 bases). Trimming pared 5 bases from V and 2 bases from J, leaving 10 bases between. CDR1 and CDR2 from the germline V gene are SEHNR and FQNEAQ (reference sequence). This CDR3 is 14 amino acids long. CDR3 in DNA: TGTGCCAGCAGCCCGCGACAGGGCAATCAGCCCCAGCATTTT. Translating gives CASSPRQGNQPQHF.

A few counts support this clone. The chain recombines TRBV9 with TRBJ2-5; TRBD2 aligns across 7 bases. The CDR3 loop spans 13 amino acids. Germline V CDR1 and CDR2: SGDLS, YYNGEE. V lost 6 bases, J lost 7 bases, and 9 bases stayed unmatched. This chain's CDR3 is CASTQGTTGTQYF. The CDR3 DNA reads as TGTGCCAGCACCCAAGGGACTACAGGGACCCAGTACTTC.

The V and J genes are TRBV18 and TRBJ1-1; 10 nucleotides match TRBD1. Germline V lookup: CDR1 KGHSH, CDR2 LQKENI. Trimming cost V 1 base and J 1 base; bases outside gene matches: 3. The CDR3 is 16 residues long. The CDR3 protein is CASSPQTGGANTEAFF. DNA of the CDR3: TGTGCCAGCTCACCACAGACAGGGGGCGCGAACACTGAAGCTTTCTTT.

This chain connects TRBV19 to TRBJ2-5; 8 nucleotides agree with TRBD1. This CDR3 has 14 amino acids. Losses at the gene ends were 8 bases for V and 5 bases for J; bases not matched to a gene: 10. The germline V gene encodes CDR1 LNHDA and CDR2 SQIVND (reference sequence). This CDR3 is CASAQGTGGETQYF. CDR3 coding DNA: TGTGCCAGTGCACAGGGGACAGGTGGGGAGACCCAGTACTTC.

The chain has TRBV11-2 and TRBJ2-1; D is unclear. This CDR3 contains 13 residues. The V gene lost 3 bases and the J gene lost 3 bases, with 6 bases spanning the gap. Germline assignment: CDR1 SGHAT and CDR2 FQNNGV. The CDR3 sequence is CASSFTSYNEQFF. The CDR3 region has the DNA TGTGCCAGCAGCTTTACCAGCTACAATGAGCAGTTCTTC.

This clone showed up just a few times. V gene TRBV5-4 combines with J gene TRBJ2-5; TRBD1 agrees at 8 bases. The germline V gene has CDR1 SGHNT and CDR2 YYREEE (reference sequence). V lost 5 bases to trimming and J lost 5 bases; unmatched junction nucleotides: 8. The CDR3 extends over 14 amino acids. CDR3 bases: TGTGCCAGCAGTCGCGCACAGGGGGATGAGACCCAGTACTTC. Protein: CASSRAQGDETQYF.

The chain employs TRBV28 and TRBJ2-7; 10 positions match TRBD1. The CDR3 sequence is 15 residues long. V lost 5 bases to trimming and J lost 4 bases; unmatched junction nucleotides: 8. Germline V gives CDR1 MDHEN, CDR2 SYDVKM. CDR3 in amino acids: CASSDGQGGSYEQYF. As DNA, the CDR3 is TGTGCCAGCAGTGACGGACAGGGGGGGTCTTACGAGCAGTACTTC.

The chain combines TRBV18 with TRBJ2-7; tentatively, D is TRBD1 (6 bases). The CDR3 consists of 15 residues. Trimming removed 2 bases at V and 4 bases at J, with 15 bases between. Looked up from germline, CDR1 is KGHSH and CDR2 is LQKENI. The CDR3: CASSPSLDRRYEQYF. CDR3 bases: TGTGCCAGCTCACCATCCCTGGACAGACGGTACGAGCAGTACTTC.

The chain employs TRBV20-1 and TRBJ1-2; D is ambiguous. The germline V gene has CDR1 DFQATT and CDR2 SNEGSKA (reference sequence). This CDR3 spans 10 amino acids. Trimming cost V 8 bases and J 13 bases, with 17 bases left between them. The CDR3 region is CSTEADSLTF. The CDR3 DNA sequence: TGCAGTACCGAGGCAGATTCCCTCACCTTC.

This chain connects TRBV5-1 to TRBJ2-4, with TRBD1 identical over 9 bases. CDR3 length: 16 residues. Germline CDR1 and CDR2: SGHRS and YFSETQ. V was clipped by 2 bases and J by 5 bases; unmatched bases: 8. CDR3 sequence (DNA): TGCGCCAGCAGCTTAAGCCCGGGACAGGGCGAAAACATTCAGTACTTC. Its translation: CASSLSPGQGENIQYF.

The gene calls are TRBV28 and TRBJ2-7, with 8 bases that match TRBD2. The germline gives CDR1 MDHEN, CDR2 SYDVKM. The length of the CDR3 is 14 residues. V was pared by 6 bases and J by 5 bases, with 9 bases of the junction left unmatched. The CDR3 nucleotides are TGTGCCAGCAGATCCCCGAGCGGGAGCCACGAGCAGTACTTC. This encodes CASRSPSGSHEQYF.

In its sample, this clone was seen a few times. The rearrangement uses TRBV7-2 and TRBJ1-2; 10 nucleotides align to TRBD1. Trimming removed 5 bases from V and 7 bases from J; junction bases left unmatched: 4. The length of the CDR3 is 13 residues. Germline CDR1 is SGHTA and CDR2 is FQGNSA. In nucleotides, the CDR3 is TGTGCCAGCAGCCCCGACAGGGGGCCTGGCTACACCTTC. As protein: CASSPDRGPGYTF.

In its sample, this clone was seen a few times. This chain uses TRBV7-9 with TRBJ1-4; TRBD1 is a possible D gene (6 bases). Germline-derived CDR1 and CDR2 are SEHNR and FQNEAQ (reference sequence). V gave up 6 bases and J gave up 7 bases, with 15 bases separating them. This CDR3 is 14 amino acids long. CDR3 region: CASSSQGYGEKLFF. DNA for the CDR3: TGTGCCAGCAGTTCACAGGGATACGGTGAAAAACTGTTTTTT. Filled out from reference TRBV7-9 and TRBJ1-4, the complete variable domain reads DTGVSQNPRHKITKRGQNVTFRCDPISEHNRLYWYRQTLGQGPEFLTYFQNEAQLEKSRLLSDRFSAERPKGSFSTLEIQRTEQGDSAMYLCASSSQGYGEKLFFGSGTQLSVL.

This clone was counted only a few times. The chain employs TRBV19 and TRBJ2-7; 14 nucleotides align to TRBD2. The CDR3 extends over 16 amino acids. Germline CDR1 reads LNHDA; CDR2 reads SQIVND (reference sequence). Trimming at V came to 5 bases and at J to 5 bases, leaving 8 bases not matched to a gene. The DNA of the CDR3 is TGTGCCAGTAGTCCCGGGACTAGCGGGAGAGTGGACGAGCAGTACTTC. It encodes CASSPGTSGRVDEQYF.

The gene calls are TRBV27 and TRBJ2-1; 12 bases align to TRBD2. The V segment lost 5 bases and the J segment 4 bases; nucleotides outside the gene matches: 6. From germline, CDR1 is MNHEY and CDR2 SMNVEV (reference sequence). This CDR3 contains 16 residues. CDR3 amino acids: CASSTRTSGMYNEQFF. The DNA of the CDR3 is TGTGCCAGCAGTACACGGACTAGCGGGATGTACAATGAGCAGTTCTTC.

The rearrangement uses TRBV28 and TRBJ2-7; D call uncertain. The germline gives CDR1 MDHEN, CDR2 SYDVKM. The CDR3 spans 12 residues. Trimming left V 2 bases short and J 7 bases short, with 9 bases between. The CDR3 loop reads CASSLGPREQYF. In nucleotides, the CDR3 is TGTGCCAGCAGTTTAGGCCCGCGGGAGCAGTACTTC. The whole variable domain, filled in from reference TRBV28 and TRBJ2-7, reads DVKVTQSSRYLVKRTGEKVFLECVQDMDHENMFWYRQDPGLGLRLIYFSYDVKMKEKGDIPEGYSVSREKKERFSLILESASTNQTSMYLCASSLGPREQYFGPGTRLTVT.

The table lists this clone with a few counts. The rearrangement uses TRBV7-2 and TRBJ1-2; D ambiguous. The CDR3 loop spans 14 amino acids. Trimming stripped 5 bases from V and 0 bases from J, with 10 bases between. In germline, CDR1 is SGHTA, CDR2 FQGNSA. The CDR3 region is CASSPTFANYGYTF. In DNA, the CDR3 is TGTGCCAGCAGCCCGACATTTGCTAACTATGGCTACACCTTC.

V is TRBV27 and J is TRBJ1-6, with 7 bases lining up with TRBD1. V lost 2 bases and J lost 13; bases outside the gene matches: 8. The CDR3 has 14 residues. CDR1 and CDR2 from the germline V gene are MNHEY and SMNVEV (reference sequence). CDR3 protein: CASSLTGQISPLHF. DNA of the CDR3: TGTGCCAGCAGTTTAACGGGACAGATTAGTCCCCTCCACTTT.